The T cell receptor (beta chain) under discussion was sequenced for a study of blood T cell repertoires in COVID-19. Study in general: Samples representing acute and convalescent COVID-19 were sourced from the United States, Italy and Spain. PBMCs, B-cell-depleted T cells, or T cells were the source of the cDNA or gDNA that made up the material.

The method was immunoSEQ multiplex PCR; TCRdb's version includes in-frame clones alone and lacks a portion of them. The repertoire holds some 270,000 clones, with 90% as singletons. Researchers sorted participants into cohorts using their self-reported clinical history. The origin of this receptor is a woman in her 30s with acute COVID-19. The sequenced sample consisted of PBMCs or T cells enriched from blood (not recorded which).

Here the CDR3 DNA reads TGTGCCAGTAGGGAACTAGCGGGAGTTGGAAACGAGCAGTACTTC. Amino acids: CASRELAGVGNEQYF. This chain links TRBV19 with TRBJ2-7; 11 bases fit TRBD2. Per the germline V gene, CDR1 is LNHDA and CDR2 is SQIVND (reference sequence). Losses at the gene ends were 6 bases for V and 5 bases for J; bases not matched to a gene: 9. This CDR3 is built from 15 residues.